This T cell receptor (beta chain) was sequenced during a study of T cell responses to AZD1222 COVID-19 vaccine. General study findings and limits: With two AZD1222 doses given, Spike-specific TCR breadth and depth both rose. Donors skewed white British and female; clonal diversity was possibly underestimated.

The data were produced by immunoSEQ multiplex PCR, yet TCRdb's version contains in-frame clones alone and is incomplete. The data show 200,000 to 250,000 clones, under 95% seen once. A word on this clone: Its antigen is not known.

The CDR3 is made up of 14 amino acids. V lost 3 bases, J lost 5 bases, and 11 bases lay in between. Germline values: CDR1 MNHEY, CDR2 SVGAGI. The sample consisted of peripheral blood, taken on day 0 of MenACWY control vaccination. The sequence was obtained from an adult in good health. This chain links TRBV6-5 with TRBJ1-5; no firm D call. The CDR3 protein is CASSYEGSDQPQHF. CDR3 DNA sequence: TGTGCCAGCAGTTATGAGGGTTCGGATCAGCCCCAGCATTTT.